The 31 T cell receptor beta chains below come from one sample, sequenced in a study of T cells in Graves' hyperthyroidism and ophthalmopathy. Regions amplified from RNA transcripts were the TCR beta CDR3 regions. Researchers ran a first-round RT-PCR on the TCR CDR3 using the HTBI primer set. TCRdb reanalysed the multiplex PCR reads using MiXCR and keeps one entry per CDR3 protein. Counted here are fewer than 550,000 distinct CDR3 sequences, around a quarter occurring once; the ten biggest clones make up roughly 10%. Material for sequencing was blood. These receptors came from a woman aged 25 to 39 with Graves' ophthalmopathy.

This clonotype was detected many times. The chain recombines TRBV20-1 with TRBJ1-2; D not certain. This CDR3 comprises 14 residues. CDR1 DFQATT and CDR2 SNEGSKA come from the germline V gene (reference sequence). V lost 0 bases and J 2 bases, leaving 10 bases between the germline ends. The CDR3 sequence is CSARDFPVNYGYTF. CDR3 in DNA: TGCAGTGCTAGAGATTTTCCTGTGAACTATGGCTACACCTTC.

In its sample, this clonotype was seen many times. The chain recombines TRBV6-1 with TRBJ1-2; D not certain. Germline assignment: CDR1 MNHNS and CDR2 SASEGT. There are 15 residues in the CDR3. V shed 8 bases and J shed 13 bases, with 29 bases lying between them. DNA for the CDR3: TGTGCCAGCGCACCAAAACAGCTTGTGGCCCCGTTTGCCACCTTC. Residues: CASAPKQLVAPFATF.

In this sample, this clonotype turned up many times. This chain links TRBV24-1 with TRBJ2-7, with 8 bases that match TRBD1. The CDR3 length is 14 residues. With V trimmed by 4 bases and J by 6 bases, 7 bases remained unmatched. In germline, CDR1 is KGHDR, CDR2 SFDVKD. CDR3 DNA: TGTGCCACCAGTGAATCTGGACAGGGTGGCGAGCAGTACTTC. Amino acids: CATSESGQGGEQYF.

The gene calls are TRBV24-1 and TRBJ1-5; D is unresolved. The V end lost 0 bases, the J end lost 0 bases, and 14 bases lay between the germline ends. CDR3 size: 18 residues. The V gene's germline CDR1 is KGHDR and CDR2 SFDVKD. The chain's CDR3 is CATSDLFRGRHSNQPQHF. DNA for the CDR3: TGTGCCACCAGTGATTTGTTTCGCGGCAGACATAGCAATCAGCCCCAGCATTTT.

This clonotype has a count of ten or more. The gene calls are TRBV6-1 and TRBJ1-2, with no clear D. Germline V gives CDR1 MNHNS, CDR2 SASEGT. The CDR3 runs to 14 residues. V dropped 5 bases and J dropped 7 bases, with 17 bases sitting between them. CDR3 nucleotide sequence: TGTGCCAGCAGTCCGCTCCAAAGAAACATTGGCTACACCTTC. Protein product: CASSPLQRNIGYTF.

This clonotype was detected ten times or more. The chain joins TRBV5-1 to TRBJ1-6; possibly TRBD1 for D (6 bases). Germline V gene data show CDR1 as SGHRS and CDR2 as YFSETQ. V shed 4 bases and J shed 7 bases, with 9 bases lying between them. The CDR3 spans 13 residues. The CDR3 bases are TGCGCCAGCAGCCGGGACAAAAATTCACCCCTCCACTTT. Its translation is CASSRDKNSPLHF. Full variable domain (missing parts from reference TRBV5-1 and TRBJ1-6): KAGVTQTPRYLIKTRGQQVTLSCSPISGHRSVSWYQQTPGQGLQFLFEYFSETQRNKGNFPGRFSGRQFSNSRSEMNVSTLELGDSALYLCASSRDKNSPLHFGNGTRLTVT.

This rearrangement joins TRBV20-1 to TRBJ1-1, with D perhaps matching TRBD1 (5 bases). The CDR3 consists of 13 residues. The germline CDR1 and CDR2 sequences are DFQATT and SNEGSKA (reference sequence). The V and J ends lost 5 bases and 1 base respectively, with 11 bases between them. The CDR3 loop reads CSAPGTRNTEAFF. CDR3 bases: TGCAGTGCTCCAGGGACGAGGAACACTGAAGCTTTCTTT.

The CDR3 sequence is CASSEGRYTEAFF. In DNA, the CDR3 is TGTGCCAGCAGTGAAGGAAGATATACTGAAGCTTTCTTT. This rearrangement joins TRBV6-1 to TRBJ1-1; D gene uncertain. CDR1 is MNHNS and CDR2 is SASEGT in the germline V gene. The CDR3 has 13 residues. Trimming shortened V by 1 base and J by 5 bases, and 8 bases separated the two germline ends.

This clonotype was picked up a small number of times. The V and J genes are TRBV11-1 and TRBJ1-1; 7 bases are shared with TRBD1. The V segment lost 5 bases and the J segment 1 base; nucleotides outside the gene matches: 19. This CDR3 contains 19 residues. Germline V gene lookup returns CDR1 SGHAT and CDR2 FQDESV (reference sequence). Here the CDR3 reads CASSLTGMRGLGANTEAFF. Here the CDR3 DNA reads TGTGCCAGCAGCCTCACGGGCATGAGGGGGCTCGGGGCGAACACTGAAGCTTTCTTT. The whole variable domain, remainder taken from reference TRBV11-1 and TRBJ1-1, is EAEVAQSPRYKITEKSQAVAFWCDPISGHATLYWYRQILGQGPELLVQFQDESVVDDSQLPKDRFSAERLKGVDSTLKIQPAELGDSAMYLCASSLTGMRGLGANTEAFFGQGTRLTVV.

This chain connects TRBV30 to TRBJ1-2, with D tentatively TRBD1 (5 bases). The CDR3 runs 15 residues. Per the germline V gene, CDR1 is GTSNPN and CDR2 is SVGIG (reference sequence). V was shortened by 2 bases and J by 0 bases, with 13 bases between the two germline ends. CDR3 amino acids: CAWSTWDGTNYGYTF. The CDR3 region has the DNA TGTGCCTGGAGTACCTGGGACGGCACTAACTATGGCTACACCTTC.

This clonotype occurred many times. Lacking the conserved final phenylalanine or tryptophan, this CDR3 likely reflects a read error. V usage is TRBV20-1 and J usage is TRBJ1-2; TRBD1 is a possible D gene (6 bases). Germline lookup yields CDR1 DFQATT and CDR2 SNEGSKA (reference sequence). V lost 3 bases to trimming and J lost 6 bases, with 20 bases between them. The CDR3 runs 15 residues. The CDR3 reads CSARSQGTNNNGYTL. CDR3 nucleotides: TGCAGTGCTAGGAGCCAGGGGACAAACAACAATGGCTACACCCTC.

This chain uses TRBV11-1 with TRBJ1-1, with D unclear. V lost 0 bases to trimming and J lost 2 bases, with 10 bases between them. Germline V lookup: CDR1 SGHAT, CDR2 FQDESV (reference sequence). CDR3 length: 15 residues. CDR3 bases: TGTGCCAGCAGCTTAGCGTCGGGAGAAAACACTGAAGCTTTCTTT. Residues: CASSLASGENTEAFF.

This clonotype was recorded at least ten times. The V gene is TRBV20-1, the J gene TRBJ1-5, with D hard to call. The CDR3 sequence is 13 residues long. V lost 3 bases and J lost 5, with 11 bases in between. The germline gives CDR1 DFQATT, CDR2 SNEGSKA (reference sequence). This CDR3 reads CSASSAADQPQHF. The CDR3 nucleotides read TGCAGTGCTAGCTCAGCGGCAGATCAGCCCCAGCATTTT.

This clonotype has more than one count but fewer than ten. V and J are TRBV10-1 and TRBJ2-7, with 7 bases lining up with TRBD1. The J segment lost 5 bases and the V segment lost 4 bases, leaving 14 bases of the junction unmatched. CDR3 size: 16 residues. Germline CDR1 reads WNHNN; CDR2 reads SYGVQD (reference sequence). The CDR3 coding sequence is TGCGCCAGCAGTGGGGACACCGGGACAGAGGCGGACGAGCAGTACTTC. This gives the protein CASSGDTGTEADEQYF.

This clonotype turned up a few times. V gene TRBV20-1 combines with J gene TRBJ1-1, with D possibly being TRBD1 (5 bases). In germline, CDR1 is DFQATT, CDR2 SNEGSKA (reference sequence). The CDR3 is 13 residues long. The V and J ends lost 1 base and 3 bases respectively, with 9 bases between them. CDR3 DNA: TGCAGTGCTAGAGGGGGGTCAGACACTGAAGCTTTCTTT. Protein: CSARGGSDTEAFF.

This chain joins TRBV4-3 and TRBJ1-1, with D hard to call. There are 15 residues in the CDR3. V lost 0 bases and J lost 0, with 8 bases in between. The V gene's germline CDR1 is LGHNA and CDR2 YSLEER. This chain's CDR3 is CASSQDPPVNTEAFF. In DNA, the CDR3 is TGCGCCAGCAGCCAAGATCCCCCGGTGAACACTGAAGCTTTCTTT.

The chain couples TRBV12-3 or TRBV12-4 to TRBJ2-7, with TRBD2 matching over 7 bases. V lost 4 bases, J lost 0 bases, and 6 bases stayed unmatched. The CDR3 is 15 amino acids. The CDR3 loop reads CASSSTSLSSYEQYF. CDR3 coding DNA: TGTGCCAGCAGTTCGACTAGCTTGAGCTCCTACGAGCAGTACTTC.

Only a few counts were recorded for this clonotype. The J gene is TRBJ1-1, the V gene TRBV18, with a weak D call TRBD1 (5 bases). Per germline, CDR1 KGHSH and CDR2 LQKENI. The CDR3 has 15 residues. V lost 4 bases, J lost 1 base, and 13 bases lay in between. The CDR3 nucleotides are TGTGCCAGCTCACTCTGGGACCGGGAGAACACTGAAGCTTTCTTT. It translates to CASSLWDRENTEAFF.

The rearrangement uses TRBV20-1 and TRBJ2-7; 11 bases are shared with TRBD1. Germline CDR1 DFQATT, CDR2 SNEGSKA (reference sequence). J lost 5 bases, V lost 4 bases, and 13 bases had no gene match. CDR3 length equals 16 residues. CDR3 protein: CSAKDSRGQGVHEQYF. The CDR3 DNA is TGCAGTGCTAAAGATAGTAGGGGACAGGGGGTCCACGAGCAGTACTTC.

The chain combines TRBV24-1 with TRBJ2-1; 9 bases are a match to TRBD1. Germline lookup yields CDR1 KGHDR and CDR2 SFDVKD. V shed 4 bases and J 4 bases; nucleotides not matched to a gene: 4. The CDR3 runs 15 residues. The chain's CDR3 is CATSDTGTGYNEQFF. The CDR3 DNA reads as TGTGCCACCAGTGACACCGGGACAGGGTACAATGAGCAGTTCTTC.

This clonotype was counted many times. The genes are TRBV6-1 and TRBJ2-2, with D possibly matching TRBD1 (6 bases). Trimming took off 10 bases at V and 4 bases at J, with 16 bases between the two ends. Germline lookup yields CDR1 MNHNS and CDR2 SASEGT. This CDR3 contains 14 residues. DNA for the CDR3: TGTGCCACGAAACAGGGAAGGAGCACCGGGGAGCTGTTTTTT. Translating it yields CATKQGRSTGELFF.

The rearrangement joins TRBV7-2 to TRBJ2-7; the match to TRBD2 covers 7 bases. This CDR3 has 15 residues. Per germline, CDR1 SGHTA and CDR2 FQGNSA. The ends lost 3 bases at V and 6 bases at J; junction bases unmatched: 11. The CDR3 region has the DNA TGTGCCAGCAGCTTCTATAGCGGGCGGGAATCCGAGCAGTACTTC. Amino acids: CASSFYSGRESEQYF.

This clonotype has a count of ten or more. For the CDR3, the DNA is TGTGCCAGTAGTATATCGGGACAGGGAGTCTACGAGCAGTACTTC. The encoded protein is CASSISGQGVYEQYF. The genes are TRBV19 and TRBJ2-7, with 9 positions matching TRBD1. V lost 2 bases and J lost 3; bases outside the gene matches: 5. The CDR3 is 15 residues long. Germline values: CDR1 LNHDA, CDR2 SQIVND (reference sequence).

This clonotype was counted only a few times. The gene calls are TRBV6-1 and TRBJ2-2; tentatively, D is TRBD1 or TRBD2 (5 bases each). V was shortened by 3 bases and J by 1 base, with 12 bases between the two germline ends. This CDR3 contains 16 residues. From germline, CDR1 is MNHNS and CDR2 SASEGT. The DNA for the CDR3 is TGTGCCAGCAGTGATAGGGGACCGATGAACACCGGGGAGCTGTTTTTT. This sequence encodes CASSDRGPMNTGELFF.

The rearrangement uses TRBV5-1 and TRBJ1-1; 7 bases map to TRBD1. This CDR3 comprises 12 residues. From germline, CDR1 is SGHRS and CDR2 YFSETQ. V dropped 7 bases and J dropped 5; count of bases not matched to a gene: 5. Here the CDR3 reads CASGTGVTEAFF. DNA of the CDR3: TGCGCCAGCGGAACAGGGGTGACTGAAGCTTTCTTT.

Many counts were recorded for this clonotype. The chain recombines TRBV28 with TRBJ1-2; no firm D call. Looked up from germline, CDR1 is MDHEN and CDR2 is SYDVKM. The CDR3 consists of 11 residues. Deletions cut 6 bases from V and 8 bases from J, with 10 bases between. CDR3 DNA sequence: TGTGCCAGCAGCTCCCTAAACGGCTACACCTTC. Translated: CASSSLNGYTF.

This clonotype was recorded at least ten times. J is TRBJ1-2 and V is TRBV6-5; tentative D call: TRBD1 (5 bases). This CDR3 has 13 residues. V was shortened by 4 bases and J by 8 bases, with 14 bases between the two germline ends. Germline CDR1 MNHEY, CDR2 SVGAGI. The CDR3: CASSSGMGGGYTF. The CDR3 nucleotides are TGTGCCAGCAGTTCAGGGATGGGTGGCGGCTACACCTTC.

Comments on this clonotype: At one end, the junction sequence differs from germline, possibly due to a read error. The V and J genes are TRBV7-2 and TRBJ1-3, with a possible D match to TRBD1 (5 bases). Germline V lookup: CDR1 SGHTA, CDR2 FQGNSA. This CDR3 spans 15 amino acids. The CDR3 DNA is TGCGCCAGCAGCTTGGGGGAGACGCGTGGAAACACCATATATTTT. Its translation: CASSLGETRGNTIYF.

This clonotype was observed a few times. The chain has TRBV6-1 and TRBJ1-5; D is undetermined. V lost 3 bases, J lost 9 bases, and 9 bases lay in between. The CDR3 contains 12 residues. Germline values: CDR1 MNHNS, CDR2 SASEGT. This CDR3 is CASSDPDRPQHF. CDR3 DNA sequence: TGTGCCAGCAGTGACCCCGACCGGCCCCAGCATTTT.

This clonotype was detected many times. The chain uses TRBV7-8 and TRBJ1-1; tentatively, D is TRBD1 (6 bases). In germline, CDR1 is SGHVS, CDR2 FQNEAQ. V dropped 0 bases and J dropped 5 bases, with 10 bases sitting between them. The CDR3 spans 14 residues. The DNA of the CDR3 is TGTGCCAGCAGCTTAGCGCCGGGACATACTGAAGCTTTCTTT. Translating it yields CASSLAPGHTEAFF.

This clonotype came up a few times. The chain is built from TRBV29-1 and TRBJ2-5, with D perhaps TRBD2 (5 bases). The CDR3 is 12 residues long. Trimming shortened V by 7 bases and J by 5 bases, and 14 bases separated the two germline ends. Per the germline V gene, CDR1 is SQVTM and CDR2 is ANQGSEA. Written as DNA, the CDR3 is TGCAGCGCCGCGGGCGTATGGGAGACCCAGTACTTC. The encoded protein is CSAAGVWETQYF.